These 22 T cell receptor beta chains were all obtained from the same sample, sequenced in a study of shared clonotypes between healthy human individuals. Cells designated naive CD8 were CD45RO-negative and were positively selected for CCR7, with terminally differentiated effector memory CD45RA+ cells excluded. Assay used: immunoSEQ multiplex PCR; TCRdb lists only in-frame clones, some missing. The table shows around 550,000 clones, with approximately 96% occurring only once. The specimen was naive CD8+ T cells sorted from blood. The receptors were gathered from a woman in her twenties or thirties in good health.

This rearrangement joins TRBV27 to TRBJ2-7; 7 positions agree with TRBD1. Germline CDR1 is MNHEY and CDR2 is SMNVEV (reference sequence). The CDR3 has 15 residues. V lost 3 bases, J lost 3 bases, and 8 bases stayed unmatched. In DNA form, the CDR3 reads TGTGCCAGCAGTTTTTCCGGGACAGCTAACTACGAGCAGTACTTC. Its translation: CASSFSGTANYEQYF.

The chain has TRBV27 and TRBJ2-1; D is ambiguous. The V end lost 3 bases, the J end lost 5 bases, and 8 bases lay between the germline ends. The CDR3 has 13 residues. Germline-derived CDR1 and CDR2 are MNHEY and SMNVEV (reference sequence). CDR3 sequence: CASSFGRNNEQFF. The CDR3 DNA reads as TGTGCCAGCAGTTTTGGGCGGAACAATGAGCAGTTCTTC.

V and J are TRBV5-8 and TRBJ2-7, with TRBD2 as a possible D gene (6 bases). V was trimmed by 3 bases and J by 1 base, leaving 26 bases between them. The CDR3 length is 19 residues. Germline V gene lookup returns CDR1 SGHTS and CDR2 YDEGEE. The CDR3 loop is CASSWPKITPGLASYEQYF. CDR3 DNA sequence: TGTGCCAGCAGCTGGCCTAAGATCACTCCGGGACTCGCGTCCTACGAGCAGTACTTC.

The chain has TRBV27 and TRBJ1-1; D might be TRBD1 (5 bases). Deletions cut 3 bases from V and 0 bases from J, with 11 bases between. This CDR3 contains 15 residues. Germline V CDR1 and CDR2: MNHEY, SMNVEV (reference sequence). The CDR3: CASSFIMGLNTEAFF. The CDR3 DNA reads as TGTGCCAGCAGTTTTATCATGGGACTGAACACTGAAGCTTTCTTT.

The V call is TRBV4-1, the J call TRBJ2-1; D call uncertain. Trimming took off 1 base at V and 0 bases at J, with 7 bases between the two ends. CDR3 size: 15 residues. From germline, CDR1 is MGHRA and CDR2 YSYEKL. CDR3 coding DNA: TGCGCCAGCAGCCAAGCAGAGGACTCCTACAATGAGCAGTTCTTC. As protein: CASSQAEDSYNEQFF.

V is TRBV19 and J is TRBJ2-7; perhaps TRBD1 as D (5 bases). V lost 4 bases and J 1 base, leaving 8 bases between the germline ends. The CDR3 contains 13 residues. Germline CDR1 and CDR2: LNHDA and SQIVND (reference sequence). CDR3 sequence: CASSSRVSYEQYF. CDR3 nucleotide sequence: TGTGCCAGTAGTAGCAGGGTGTCCTACGAGCAGTACTTC.

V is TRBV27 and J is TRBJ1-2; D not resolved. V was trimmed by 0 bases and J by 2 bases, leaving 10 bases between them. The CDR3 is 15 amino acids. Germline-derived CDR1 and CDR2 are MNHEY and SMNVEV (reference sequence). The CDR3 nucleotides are TGTGCCAGCAGTTTATCGAACAGTAGAAACTATGGCTACACCTTC. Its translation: CASSLSNSRNYGYTF.

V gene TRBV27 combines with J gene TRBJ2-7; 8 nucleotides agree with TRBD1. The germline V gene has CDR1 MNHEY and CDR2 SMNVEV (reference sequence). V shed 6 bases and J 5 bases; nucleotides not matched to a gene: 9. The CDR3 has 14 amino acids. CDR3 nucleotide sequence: TGTGCCAGCAGCACAAGGACAGGGAGGAACGAGCAGTACTTC. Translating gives CASSTRTGRNEQYF.

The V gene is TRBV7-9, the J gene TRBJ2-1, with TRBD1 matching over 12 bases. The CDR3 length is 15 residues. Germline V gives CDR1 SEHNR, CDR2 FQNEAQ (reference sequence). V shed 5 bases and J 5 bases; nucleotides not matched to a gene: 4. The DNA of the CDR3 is TGTGCCAGCAGCAAGGGACAGGGGGCAAACAATGAGCAGTTCTTC. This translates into CASSKGQGANNEQFF. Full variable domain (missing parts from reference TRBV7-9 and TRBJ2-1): DTGVSQNPRHKITKRGQNVTFRCDPISEHNRLYWYRQTLGQGPEFLTYFQNEAQLEKSRLLSDRFSAERPKGSFSTLEIQRTEQGDSAMYLCASSKGQGANNEQFFGPGTRLTVL.

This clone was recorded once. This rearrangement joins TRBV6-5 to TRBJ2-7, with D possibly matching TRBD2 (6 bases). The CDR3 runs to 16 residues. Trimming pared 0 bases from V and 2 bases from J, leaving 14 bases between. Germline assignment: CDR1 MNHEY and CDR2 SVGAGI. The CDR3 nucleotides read TGTGCCAGCAGTTACTCGATGGGACTCACGGCCTACGAGCAGTACTTC. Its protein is CASSYSMGLTAYEQYF.

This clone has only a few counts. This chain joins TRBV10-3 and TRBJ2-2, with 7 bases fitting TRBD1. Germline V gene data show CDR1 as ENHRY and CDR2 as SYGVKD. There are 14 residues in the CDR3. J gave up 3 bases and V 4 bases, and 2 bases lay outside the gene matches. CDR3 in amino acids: CAISGDSYTGELFF. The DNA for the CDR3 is TGTGCCATCAGTGGGGACAGCTACACCGGGGAGCTGTTTTTT.

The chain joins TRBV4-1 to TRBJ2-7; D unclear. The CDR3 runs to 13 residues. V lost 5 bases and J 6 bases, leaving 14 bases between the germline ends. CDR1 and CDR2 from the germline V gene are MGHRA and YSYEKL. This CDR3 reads CASSTYQASEQYF. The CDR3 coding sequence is TGCGCCAGCAGCACCTACCAGGCTAGCGAGCAGTACTTC.

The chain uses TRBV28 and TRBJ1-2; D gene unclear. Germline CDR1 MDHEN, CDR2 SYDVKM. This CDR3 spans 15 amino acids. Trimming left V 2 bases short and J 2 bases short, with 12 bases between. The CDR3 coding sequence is TGTGCCAGCAGTTTAGACTTCGGGCCGAACTATGGCTACACCTTC. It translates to CASSLDFGPNYGYTF.

Here the CDR3 DNA reads TGTGCCAGCAGCCTAAGCCCCGTGGAGGTCACTGGAAACACCATATATTTT. Amino acids: CASSLSPVEVTGNTIYF. The V call is TRBV14, the J call TRBJ1-3; no definite D call. This CDR3 contains 17 residues. Germline CDR1 and CDR2: SGHDN and FVKESK. The V end lost 4 bases, the J end lost 2 bases, and 18 bases lay between the germline ends.

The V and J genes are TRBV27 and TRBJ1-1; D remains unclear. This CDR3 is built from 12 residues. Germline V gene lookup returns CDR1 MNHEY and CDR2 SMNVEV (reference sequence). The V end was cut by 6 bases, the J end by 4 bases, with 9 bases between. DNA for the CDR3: TGTGCCAGCAGCAGGCTTGGCACTGAAGCTTTCTTT. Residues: CASSRLGTEAFF.

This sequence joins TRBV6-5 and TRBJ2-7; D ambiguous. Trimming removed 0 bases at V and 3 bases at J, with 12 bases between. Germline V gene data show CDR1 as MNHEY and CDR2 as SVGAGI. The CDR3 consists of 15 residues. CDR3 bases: TGTGCCAGCAGTTACTCGAATACTGCAGACTACGAGCAGTACTTC. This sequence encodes CASSYSNTADYEQYF.

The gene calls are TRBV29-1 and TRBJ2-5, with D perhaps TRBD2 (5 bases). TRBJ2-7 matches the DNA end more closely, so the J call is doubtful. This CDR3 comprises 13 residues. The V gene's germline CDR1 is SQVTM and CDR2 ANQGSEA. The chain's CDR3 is CSIEDPGSYEQYF. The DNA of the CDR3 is TGCAGCATAGAAGACCCGGGGAGCTACGAGCAGTACTTC.

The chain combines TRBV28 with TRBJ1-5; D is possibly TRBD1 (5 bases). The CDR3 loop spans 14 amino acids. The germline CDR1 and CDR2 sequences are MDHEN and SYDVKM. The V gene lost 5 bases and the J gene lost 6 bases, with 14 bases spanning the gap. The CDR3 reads CASSLQGGGQPQHF. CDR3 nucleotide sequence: TGTGCCAGCAGTCTTCAGGGTGGGGGTCAGCCCCAGCATTTT.

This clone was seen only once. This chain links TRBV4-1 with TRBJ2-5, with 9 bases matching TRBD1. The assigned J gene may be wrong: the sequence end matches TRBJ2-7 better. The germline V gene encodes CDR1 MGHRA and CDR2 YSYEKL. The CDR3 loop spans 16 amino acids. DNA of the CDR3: TGCGCCAGCAGCCTAGAAGGGACAGGGTTATCCTACGAGCAGTACTTC. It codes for CASSLEGTGLSYEQYF.

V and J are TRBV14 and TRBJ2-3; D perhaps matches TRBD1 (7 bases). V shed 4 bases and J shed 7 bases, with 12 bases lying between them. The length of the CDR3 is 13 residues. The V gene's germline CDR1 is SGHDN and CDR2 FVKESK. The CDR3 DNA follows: TGTGCCAGCAGCCCAGGGGGAGGCCATACGCAGTATTTT. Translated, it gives CASSPGGGHTQYF. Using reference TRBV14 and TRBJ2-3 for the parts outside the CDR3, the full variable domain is EAGVTQFPSHSVIEKGQTVTLRCDPISGHDNLYWYRRVMGKEIKFLLHFVKESKQDESGMPNNRFLAERTGGTYSTLKVQPAELEDSGVYFCASSPGGGHTQYFGPGTRLTVL.

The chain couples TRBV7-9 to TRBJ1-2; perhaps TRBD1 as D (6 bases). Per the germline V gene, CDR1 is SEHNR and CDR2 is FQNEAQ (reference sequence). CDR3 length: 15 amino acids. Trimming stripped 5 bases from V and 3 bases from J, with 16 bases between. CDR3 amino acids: CASSLGGRSDYGYTF. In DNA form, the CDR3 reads TGTGCCAGCAGCCTAGGGGGGAGGTCGGACTATGGCTACACCTTC. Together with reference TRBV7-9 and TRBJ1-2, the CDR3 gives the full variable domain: DTGVSQNPRHKITKRGQNVTFRCDPISEHNRLYWYRQTLGQGPEFLTYFQNEAQLEKSRLLSDRFSAERPKGSFSTLEIQRTEQGDSAMYLCASSLGGRSDYGYTFGSGTRLTVV.

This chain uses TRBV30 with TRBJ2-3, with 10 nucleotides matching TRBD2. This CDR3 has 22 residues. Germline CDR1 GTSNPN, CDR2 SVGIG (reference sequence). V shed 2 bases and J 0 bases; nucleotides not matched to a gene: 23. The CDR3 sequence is CAWSLGIRGTSAEITSTDTQYF. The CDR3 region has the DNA TGTGCCTGGAGTCTAGGAATACGCGGGACTAGCGCCGAAATTACTAGCACAGATACGCAGTATTTT.